This T cell receptor (beta chain) was found in a study of T cells expressing NK-cell markers. Background on the study: Among eight sequenced donors, seven carried HCMV seropositivity while one was seronegative.

The study, taken as a whole, reports: The share of CD8+ T cells held by dominant NKG2C+ clonotypes was 1.0-7.0% in roughly 6 donors. Researchers report these clonotypes also headed the CD3+CD56-NKG2C+ fraction in a few donors.

CDR3 size: 14 residues. Germline lookup yields CDR1 LGHDT and CDR2 YNNKEL (reference sequence). As the method of synthesis, 5'RACE template switching with UMIs yielded TCR beta cDNA. After re-calling the 5' RACE reads, TCRdb lists one entry per CDR3 protein, DNA absent. This sample's table reports about 390,000 distinct CDR3 sequences. Concerning this clonotype itself: Its antigen is currently unknown.

The J gene is TRBJ2-2, the V gene TRBV3-1. The TCR originated in a woman between 50 and 59 years old in good health. The sample was blood T cells: a sorted CD56 or NKG2C T cell subset, CD4+ or CD8+ T cells, or bulk PBMC T cells (not recorded which). CDR3 amino acids: CASSQEIVAGELFF.